This paragraph reports one T cell receptor (beta chain). The sample belongs to a study of CD8+ T cells in alopecia areata. Study at large: For the treated group, dosing was oral tofacitinib at 5 to 10 mg twice daily. Using the percentage of affected scalp area, treated patients' severity was scored.

The germline V gene has CDR1 MGHRA and CDR2 YSYEKL. Between the trimmed V and J ends, which lost 4 bases and 8 bases, there was a span of 12 bases. The CDR3 consists of 13 residues. In each case, RNA was isolated and then reverse transcribed into cDNA as the sequencing template. Libraries were prepared by immunoSEQ multiplex PCR; TCRdb keeps only in-frame clonotypes and omits some of them. Here the sample spans about 97,000 clones, roughly 60% being singletons. Treatment denoted: oral pan-JAK inhibitor, 5-10 mg twice daily. Sequencing was performed on CD8+ T cells sorted from blood, taken between weeks 55 and 65, from a patient treated with tofacitinib. This TCR was sampled from a human donor with alopecia areata. The chain employs TRBV4-1 and TRBJ1-5; D unresolved. The DNA of the CDR3 is TGCGCCAGCAGCCCCGGTGAGGGTAAGCCCCAGCATTTT. It encodes CASSPGEGKPQHF.